This entry features one TCR beta chain sequence. The antigen it binds to is not known. No quality values exist for individual bases; no much larger clone is one base distant. Library creation used 5' RACE. Sequencing used an Illumina HiSeq 2500. A second PCR of about 7 to 12 cycles was run with a J-beta primer mix and a sample-barcoded 5' primer. Each TCR beta cDNA molecule received a unique molecular identifier from a template-switch 5' adaptor carrying 12 random nucleotides. Each sample yielded at least 2.5 million CDR3-containing paired-end reads. All of the RNA was converted into first-strand cDNA using the Mint cDNA synthesis kit, with a TRBC-specific oligonucleotide serving as the primer. All cDNA was treated with uracil-DNA glycosylase and then went through a first 18-cycle PCR with the universal primers M1SS and BC2_uni_R. Under the source paper's analysis protocol: For normalization, 1 million high-quality reads were randomly selected from each sample, with every read carrying a distinct molecular identifier. Instead of being binned into consensus sequences, reads with shared molecular identifiers were discarded. MiTCR, with a Q25 quality threshold and the strictest error-elimination algorithm, was used for CDR3 identification, clonotype clustering and error correction. A nonparametric unseen species model with Euler transformation was used to estimate lower-bound total TCR beta diversity. Starting from the raw public reads, TCRdb applied fastp trimming at Q25, assembled clones with MiXCR and retained in-frame beta chains. Rows with one shared CDR3 protein collapse into an entry with the most common genes and DNA. The V and J calls, along with clone size, are taken from TCRdb and not from the paper's own processing. A total of around 800,000 distinct CDR3 sequences appear in this sample, 55% to 65% of them only once. The ten largest make up 25% to 35% of the sample.

This entry belongs to a study of blood T cells in healthy people across ages (dated by TCRdb to 2013 to 2016). A note on the overall study: In model experiments, template switching captured roughly one uniquely barcoded TCR beta cDNA molecule for every two T cells. Donors of different ages were randomly distributed across sequencing lanes to avoid experimental bias. Two additional independent replicas of 1 million unique cDNA reads from the same blood draw were analyzed for two donors (one aged 18 to 30 and one aged 80 or older). The study measured age-related changes in TCR beta repertoire diversity using deep sequencing normalized with unique cDNA molecular identifiers. The donors were split into four age groups: young (average about 16 years), middle-aged (roughly 40), aged (roughly 68) and long-lived (approximately 80). On the study overall, not on this receptor specifically: Bulk unsorted PBMC profiling prevented conclusive comparison of naive and antigen-experienced compartments. Observed TCR beta diversity correlated strongly with the percentage of naive T cells measured by flow cytometry. Estimates of total diversity based on one million sequenced T cells were regarded as lower bounds and as underestimates. Compared with the aged group, the long-lived group had more naive CD4+ T cells, fewer expanded clones and increased TCR diversity, suggesting age selection. Observed TCR beta diversity per million T cells fell roughly linearly with age, and a significant reduction was already apparent by age about 38. The CMV infection status of donors was not known, potentially confounding age-related changes in expanded clonotypes.

Donors were around 37 systemically healthy Caucasian individuals from Russia aged roughly 6 to 90 years. About 9.1 milliliters of peripheral blood were collected from each donor into EDTA-treated Vacutainer tubes. Ficoll-Paque density-gradient centrifugation was used to isolate PBMCs, with at least 6.5 million per sample. Total RNA, at least 6 micrograms per sample, was extracted from PBMCs with Trizol reagent. Naive CD45RAhigh/CD27high T cell percentages were measured by flow cytometry on a PBMC aliquot from every donor. The germline V gene yields SNHLY for CDR1 and FYNNEI for CDR2. From V the trimming removes 8 bases and from J it removes 7 bases, while the gene matches leave 2 bases of the junction unaccounted for. The CDR3 runs 13 amino acids, cysteine and phenylalanine included. CDR3 DNA is the only sequence kept; it has 39 bases, read in frame from the first base.

This sequence was found in a man aged 25-45 years in good health. Sequenced input: blood. This receptor chain uses TRBV2 and TRBJ1-6; 10 central nucleotides agree with TRBD1. The CDR3 in this case is CASQGQGNSPLHF. The nucleotide sequence is given as TGTGCCAGCCAGGGACAGGGGAATTCACCCCTCCACTTT.